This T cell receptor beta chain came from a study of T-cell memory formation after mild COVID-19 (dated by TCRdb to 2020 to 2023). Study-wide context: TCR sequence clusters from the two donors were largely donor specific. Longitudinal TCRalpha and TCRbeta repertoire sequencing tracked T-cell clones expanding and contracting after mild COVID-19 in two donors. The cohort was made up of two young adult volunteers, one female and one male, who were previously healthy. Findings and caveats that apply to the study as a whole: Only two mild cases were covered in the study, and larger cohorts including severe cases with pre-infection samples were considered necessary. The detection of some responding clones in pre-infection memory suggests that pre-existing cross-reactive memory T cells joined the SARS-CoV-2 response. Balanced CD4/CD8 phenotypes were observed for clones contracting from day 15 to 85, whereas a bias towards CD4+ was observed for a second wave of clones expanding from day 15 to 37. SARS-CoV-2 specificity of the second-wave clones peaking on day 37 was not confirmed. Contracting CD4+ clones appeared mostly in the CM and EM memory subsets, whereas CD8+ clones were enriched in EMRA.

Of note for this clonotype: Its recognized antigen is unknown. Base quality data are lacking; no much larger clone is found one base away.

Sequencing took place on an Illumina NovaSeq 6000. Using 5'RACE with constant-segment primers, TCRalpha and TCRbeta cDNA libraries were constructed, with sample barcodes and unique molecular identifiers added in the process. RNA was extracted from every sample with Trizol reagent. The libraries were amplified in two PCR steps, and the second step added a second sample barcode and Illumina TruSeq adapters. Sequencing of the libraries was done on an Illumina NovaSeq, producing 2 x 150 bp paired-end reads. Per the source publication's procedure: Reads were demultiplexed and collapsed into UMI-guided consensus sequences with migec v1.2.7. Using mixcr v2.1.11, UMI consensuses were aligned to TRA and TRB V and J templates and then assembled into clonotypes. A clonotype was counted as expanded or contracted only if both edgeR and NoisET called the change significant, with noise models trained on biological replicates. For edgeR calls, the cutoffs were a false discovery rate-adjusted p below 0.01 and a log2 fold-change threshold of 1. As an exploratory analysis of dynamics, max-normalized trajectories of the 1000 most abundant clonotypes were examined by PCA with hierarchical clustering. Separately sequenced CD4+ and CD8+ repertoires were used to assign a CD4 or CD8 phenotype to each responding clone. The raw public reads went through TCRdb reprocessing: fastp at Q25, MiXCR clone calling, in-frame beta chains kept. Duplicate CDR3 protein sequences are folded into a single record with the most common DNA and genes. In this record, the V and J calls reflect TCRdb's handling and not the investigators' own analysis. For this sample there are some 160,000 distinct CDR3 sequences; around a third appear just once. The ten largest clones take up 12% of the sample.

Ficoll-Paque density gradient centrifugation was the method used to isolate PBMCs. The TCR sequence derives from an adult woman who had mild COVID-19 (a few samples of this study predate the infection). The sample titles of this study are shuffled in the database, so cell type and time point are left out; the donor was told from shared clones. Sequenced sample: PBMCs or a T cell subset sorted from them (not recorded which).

The CDR3 protein sequence reads: CASSATGGGQEQYF. The DNA sequence follows: TGTGCCAGCAGCGCGACAGGGGGTGGCCAAGAGCAGTACTTC. Recombination connected TRBV9 to TRBJ2-7; 9 nucleotides in the junction match TRBD1. Germline trimming amounts to 3 bases on V and 7 bases on J, with 8 as the count of junction bases outside the gene matches. CDR1 and CDR2, per the germline V gene, are SGDLS and YYNGEE. The cysteine opens and the phenylalanine closes a CDR3 of 14 amino acids. The read is trimmed to its CDR3 DNA, 42 bases read in frame from base 1.